This TCR beta chain originates from a study of cytotoxic CD8 clonotypes in ibrutinib-treated CLL. Study information: Patient counts were about 12 relapsed/refractory, more than 14 treatment-naive and 17 to 18 IGHV unmutated.

This clone was seen a handful of times. Its target is not known. Study-wide results and limits: The study sampled sustained-remission and progressing patients at different times. Private clonotypes, not public ones, expanded at ibrutinib response. Rising at ibrutinib response, clonality subsequently fell back toward baseline at progression.

There are 16 residues in the CDR3. The germline V and J ends were trimmed by 0 bases and 5 bases, with 14 bases remaining between them. Germline CDR1 LNHDA, CDR2 SQIVND (reference sequence). Assay: immunoSEQ multiplex PCR; the TCRdb copy retains only in-frame clones and omits some. The sample has some 76,000 clones, around 78% seen once. The TCR sequence derives from a human donor with chronic lymphocytic leukemia. The source was PBMCs, collected after 24 months of ibrutinib treatment. This chain links TRBV19 with TRBJ1-5, with D tentatively TRBD1 (6 bases). The CDR3 bases are TGTGCCAGTAGTATAGATTGGGGGGCTATTGATCAGCCCCAGCATTTT. Amino acid sequence: CASSIDWGAIDQPQHF.